One and the same sample provided the 10 T cell receptor beta chains below, sequenced in a study of OX40 agonist ivuxolimab in advanced cancers. Generated by immunoSEQ multiplex PCR, the TCRdb table keeps only in-frame clones and is missing some. The repertoire has around 25,000 clones, more than 80% of them found once; the top ten carry approximately 17%. The material sequenced was CD4+ or CD8+ T cells sorted from blood, taken in a trial of the OX40 agonist ivuxolimab. All receptors derive from an adult with an advanced solid tumor such as melanoma, head and neck, liver or kidney cancer.

The chain combines TRBV12-5 with TRBJ2-7; TRBD1 aligns across 7 bases. J was trimmed by 0 bases and V by 0 bases; bases with no gene match: 5. This CDR3 is built from 16 residues. Per germline, CDR1 LGHNT and CDR2 FRNRAP. The DNA of the CDR3 is TGTGCTAGTGGTTTGGTAGGGGGCCAGGACTCCTACGAGCAGTACTTC. Its protein product is CASGLVGGQDSYEQYF.

The chain couples TRBV6-5 to TRBJ1-5; TRBD1 might be the D (6 bases). The germline V gene has CDR1 MNHEY and CDR2 SVGAGI. The CDR3 is 15 residues long. Trimming left V 6 bases short and J 4 bases short, with 16 bases between. Here the CDR3 reads CASRSRRGENQPQHF. In nucleotides, the CDR3 is TGTGCCAGCAGAAGCCGCAGGGGCGAGAATCAGCCCCAGCATTTT.

Worth noting for this clone: This sample includes further DNA sequences coding for the same CDR3. The J gene is TRBJ1-3, the V gene TRBV10-1; no definite D call. Trimming took off 5 bases at V and 0 bases at J, with 11 bases between the two ends. This CDR3 is built from 15 residues. Germline lookup yields CDR1 WNHNN and CDR2 SYGVQD (reference sequence). As DNA, the CDR3 is TGCGCCAGCAGTCCCGGGCCGCGCTCTGGAAACACCATATATTTT. This sequence encodes CASSPGPRSGNTIYF.

The chain links TRBV15 to TRBJ1-6; 7 nucleotides line up with TRBD1. Germline lookup yields CDR1 LNHNV and CDR2 YYDKDF (reference sequence). J gave up 9 bases and V 0 bases, and 20 bases lay outside the gene matches. This CDR3 has 20 residues. The CDR3 region is CATSRDLWGNPQGEGSPLHF. The DNA of the CDR3 is TGTGCCACCAGCAGAGATCTCTGGGGTAATCCCCAGGGGGAGGGTTCACCCCTCCACTTT.

The chain is built from TRBV9 and TRBJ2-3, with D possibly matching TRBD2 (5 bases). This CDR3 is 13 amino acids long. Trimming removed 0 bases from V and 8 bases from J, with 10 bases in between. The germline gives CDR1 SGDLS, CDR2 YYNGEE. CDR3 amino acids: CASSVATRGTQYF. Here the CDR3 DNA reads TGTGCCAGCAGCGTAGCTACCCGGGGTACGCAGTATTTT.

The chain is built from TRBV19 and TRBJ2-3; D remains unclear. The germline V gene has CDR1 LNHDA and CDR2 SQIVND (reference sequence). The length of the CDR3 is 12 residues. The V end lost 7 bases, the J end lost 1 base, and 6 bases lay between the germline ends. CDR3 region: CASNARTDTQYF. The CDR3 DNA follows: TGTGCCAGTAACGCCCGCACAGATACGCAGTATTTT.

The chain joins TRBV5-4 to TRBJ2-1; maybe TRBD2 (6 bases). Germline CDR1 and CDR2: SGHNT and YYREEE (reference sequence). The CDR3 runs 14 residues. The germline V and J ends were trimmed by 4 bases and 6 bases, with 14 bases remaining between them. CDR3 loop: CASSPGLASNEQFF. CDR3 in DNA: TGTGCCAGCAGCCCCGGCCTAGCGTCCAATGAGCAGTTCTTC.

The chain employs TRBV2 and TRBJ1-5; 12 positions agree with TRBD1. In germline, CDR1 is SNHLY, CDR2 FYNNEI. Losses at the gene ends were 7 bases for V and 6 bases for J; bases not matched to a gene: 7. CDR3 length equals 15 residues. The CDR3 sequence is CASTTGQGAGQPQHF. The CDR3 bases are TGTGCCAGCACTACGGGACAGGGGGCAGGTCAGCCCCAGCATTTT.

The chain carries TRBV7-3 and TRBJ2-3; D is undetermined. Germline V gene data show CDR1 as SGHTA and CDR2 as FQGTGA. With 5 bases removed from V and 0 bases from J, the gap between germline ends came to 12 bases. This CDR3 has 15 amino acids. In DNA form, the CDR3 reads TGTGCCAGCAGCCCCCGAAGGCGAAGCACAGATACGCAGTATTTT. It yields the protein CASSPRRRSTDTQYF. Combining the CDR3 with reference TRBV7-3 and TRBJ2-3 gives the whole variable domain GAGVSQTPSNKVTEKGKYVELRCDPISGHTALYWYRQSLGQGPEFLIYFQGTGAADDSGLPNDRFFAVRPEGSVSTLKIQRTERGDSAVYLCASSPRRRSTDTQYFGPGTRLTVL.

The rearrangement links TRBV7-6 to TRBJ2-5; the match to TRBD1 covers 7 bases. Germline assignment: CDR1 SGHVS and CDR2 FNYEAQ. With 2 bases clipped from V and 4 bases from J, the junction kept 13 bases outside the gene matches. The CDR3 is 17 amino acids. CDR3 coding DNA: TGTGCCAGCAGCTTATTTGCAGGGGGAAGTGAGCGAGAGACCCAGTACTTC. Amino acids: CASSLFAGGSERETQYF.